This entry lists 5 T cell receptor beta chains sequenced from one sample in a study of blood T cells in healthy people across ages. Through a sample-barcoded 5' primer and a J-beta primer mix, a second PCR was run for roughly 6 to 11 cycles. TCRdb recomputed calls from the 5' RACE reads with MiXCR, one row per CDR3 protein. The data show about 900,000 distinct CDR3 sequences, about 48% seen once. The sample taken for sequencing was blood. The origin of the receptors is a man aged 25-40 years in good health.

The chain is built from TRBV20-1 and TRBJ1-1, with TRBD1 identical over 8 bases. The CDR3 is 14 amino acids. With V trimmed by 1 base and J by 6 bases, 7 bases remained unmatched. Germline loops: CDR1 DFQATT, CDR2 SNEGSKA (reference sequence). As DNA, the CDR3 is TGCAGTGCTAGAGCCGCGACAGGGGATCCTGAAGCTTTCTTT. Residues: CSARAATGDPEAFF.

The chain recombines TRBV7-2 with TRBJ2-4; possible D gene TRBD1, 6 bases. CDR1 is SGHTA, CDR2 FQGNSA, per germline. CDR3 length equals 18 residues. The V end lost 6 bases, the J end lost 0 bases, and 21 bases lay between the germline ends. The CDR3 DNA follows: TGTGCCAGCAGTTTTAGGGCCCGGGACACCTTAGCCAAAAACATTCAGTACTTC. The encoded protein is CASSFRARDTLAKNIQYF.

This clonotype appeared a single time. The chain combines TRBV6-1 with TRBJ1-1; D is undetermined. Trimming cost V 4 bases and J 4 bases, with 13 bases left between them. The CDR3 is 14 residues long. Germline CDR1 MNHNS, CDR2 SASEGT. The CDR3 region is CASSGRFIATEAFF. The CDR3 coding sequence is TGTGCCAGCAGTGGGCGGTTCATAGCCACTGAAGCTTTCTTT.

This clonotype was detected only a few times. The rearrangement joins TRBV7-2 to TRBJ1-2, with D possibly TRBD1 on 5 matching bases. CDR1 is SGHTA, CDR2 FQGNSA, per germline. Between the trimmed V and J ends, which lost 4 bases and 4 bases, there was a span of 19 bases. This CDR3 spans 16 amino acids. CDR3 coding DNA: TGTGCCAGCAGCTCTGGGTCCAGGGATATTGGCTATGGCTACACCTTC. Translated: CASSSGSRDIGYGYTF.

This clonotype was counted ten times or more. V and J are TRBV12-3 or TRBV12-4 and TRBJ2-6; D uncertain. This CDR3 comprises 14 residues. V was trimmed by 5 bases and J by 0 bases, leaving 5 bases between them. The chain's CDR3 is CASSAPSGANVLTF. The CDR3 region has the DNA TGTGCCAGCAGTGCACCCTCTGGGGCCAACGTCCTGACTTTC.